A selection of T cell receptor beta chains follows, all from one sample in a study of resident and recirculating memory T cells in vitiligo. Method: immunoSEQ multiplex PCR; TCRdb's copy keeps in-frame clones and lacks some. The table lists around 70,000 clones, approximately 91% of them singletons. The source material was blood. The receptors were gathered from a male donor with vitiligo. CDR3s include the opening cysteine and the closing phenylalanine or tryptophan. The order of the fields is D gene, clone size, V gene, J gene, CDR3 DNA, CDR3 protein. A D gene is named only where the DNA matches it firmly. Size is stated for part of the rows, as once, few or many counts, or as a class when the clone is expanded.

>TRBD1|-|TRBV4-3|TRBJ1-2
TGCGCCAGCAGCCAGGGGCCCCCGGGACAGCGATTCTATGGCTACACCTTC
CASSQGPPGQRFYGYTF
>TRBD1|-|TRBV6-5|TRBJ2-1
TGTGCCAGCAGTCCTGACAGGGGCGCCTACAATGAGCAGTTCTTC
CASSPDRGAYNEQFF
>-|-|TRBV13|TRBJ2-7
TGTGCCAGCAGCTTAGCGGGGGGGGACAGCCCCTACGAGCAGTACTTC
CASSLAGGDSPYEQYF
>-|few|TRBV28|TRBJ1-5
TGTGCCAGCAGCTATGCAGGGTTGGCTAGCAATCAGCCCCAGCATTTT
CASSYAGLASNQPQHF
>TRBD1|-|TRBV10-3|TRBJ2-6
TGTGCCATCAGGGGGGGGACAGGGGCCTCTGGGGCCAACGTCCTGACTTTC
CAIRGGTGASGANVLTF
>TRBD2|-|TRBV5-1|TRBJ2-7
TGCGCCAGCAGCTTGGCCCCAGCGGGGGGATCCGAGCAGTACTTC
CASSLAPAGGSEQYF
>TRBD1|-|TRBV10-3|TRBJ2-2
TGTGCCATCAGTGGGACAGGCGGCGGGGAGCTGTTTTTT
CAISGTGGGELFF
>-|-|TRBV5-6|TRBJ2-2
TGTGCCAGCAGCTTGGCCAGGGCCATTACCGGGGAGCTGTTTTTT
CASSLARAITGELFF
>-|-|TRBV19|TRBJ1-2
TGTGCCAGTAGTATAGGGGTTGCGGATGGCTACACCTTC
CASSIGVADGYTF
>-|-|TRBV6-1|TRBJ1-5
TGTGCCAGCAGTGACCCCGGACAGAGTAGCAATCAGCCCCAGCATTTT
CASSDPGQSSNQPQHF
>-|-|TRBV29-1|TRBJ1-1
TGCAGCGTTGAAGTGGGGGGGGGCGCAGCCGGCCTTGAAGCTTTCTTT
CSVEVGGGAAGLEAFF
>TRBD1|-|TRBV5-6|TRBJ2-2
TGTGCCAGCAGCTTGTTGGGCAACAGGGGGCGACCTGGGGAGCTGTTTTTT
CASSLLGNRGRPGELFF
>-|once|TRBV10-3|TRBJ1-6
TGTGCCATCACCCACGGGCAGGGCAATTCACCCCTCCACTTT
CAITHGQGNSPLHF
>TRBD1|-|TRBV5-1|TRBJ1-5
TGCGCCAGCAGCCCCGGGACAGGGGGCAATCAGCCCCAGCATTTT
CASSPGTGGNQPQHF
>-|few|TRBV21-1|TRBJ2-2
TGTGCCAGCAGCAAAGTAAAGGGACTAGCGGGGGGTTACACCGGGGAGCTGTTTTTT
CASSKVKGLAGGYTGELFF
>-|-|TRBV6-5|TRBJ1-2
TGTGCCAGCAGCTTTGGTCCGGGCTATGGCTACACCTTC
CASSFGPGYGYTF
>-|few|TRBV10-3|TRBJ1-1
TGTGCCATCAGTAACAGGAATGAAGCTTTCTTT
CAISNRNEAFF
>-|-|TRBV6-6|TRBJ1-1
TGTGCCAGCAGTTGGCTACAGGGTCAGGGCACTGAAGCTTTCTTT
CASSWLQGQGTEAFF
>-|-|TRBV28|TRBJ1-6
TGTGCCAGCAGGAACCGTGAGAAGTATTCACCCCTCCACTTT
CASRNREKYSPLHF
>-|-|TRBV4-3|TRBJ2-7
TGCGCCAGCAGCCAAGAAGGTATCGGGCGGGACGAGCAGTACTTC
CASSQEGIGRDEQYF
>-|-|TRBV7-2|TRBJ2-7
TGTGCCAGCAGCTGGGGCGTGAGGAACGAGCAGTACTTC
CASSWGVRNEQYF
>-|-|TRBV20-1|TRBJ2-3
TGCAGTGCTAGACGGGGAGATACGCAGTATTTT
CSARRGDTQYF
>TRBD1|once|TRBV28|TRBJ2-7
TGTGCCAGCAGTCCCGGGACAGCAAGCTCCTACGAGCAGTACTTC
CASSPGTASSYEQYF
>TRBD2|-|TRBV28|TRBJ2-5
TGTGCCATCGGACTAGCGGCGCAAGAGACCCAGTACTTC
CAIGLAAQETQYF
>-|-|TRBV5-4|TRBJ1-4
TGTGCCAGCAGCTTGGCCAGTAATGAAAAACTGTTTTTT
CASSLASNEKLFF
>-|-|TRBV28|TRBJ1-1
TGTGCCAGCGACCCTGTTTTAAGGATAGCGAACACTGAAGCTTTCTTT
CASDPVLRIANTEAFF
>-|-|TRBV4-1|TRBJ2-3
TGCGCCAGCAGCCAACCCGCCCAGCGAGCCACAGATACGCAGTATTTT
CASSQPAQRATDTQYF
>TRBD1|-|TRBV28|TRBJ1-1
TGTGCCAGCAGTTCAGAGACAGGGTGGGTCACTGAAGCTTTCTTT
CASSSETGWVTEAFF
>-|-|TRBV4-1|TRBJ2-6
TGCGCCAGCAGCCAAGAGGGGTTCGGGGGGCGCCGGTCTGGGGCCAACGTCCTGACTTTC
CASSQEGFGGRRSGANVLTF
>-|once|TRBV7-3|TRBJ2-2
TGTGCCAGCAGCTACGTCAGGGACACCGGGGAGCTGTTTTTT
CASSYVRDTGELFF
>TRBD1|-|TRBV15|TRBJ2-1
TGTGCCACCAGCAGAGTTCTAGGGACAGGGAGGAAGCAGTTCTTC
CATSRVLGTGRKQFF
>TRBD2|-|TRBV5-1|TRBJ2-7
TGCGCCAGCAGCTTGGACCAGAGCGGGGGGGTGTACGAGCAGTACTTC
CASSLDQSGGVYEQYF
>TRBD1|-|TRBV29-1|TRBJ2-1
TGCAGCGTTACAGGGGGAATCTACAATGAGCAGTTCTTC
CSVTGGIYNEQFF
>TRBD1|-|TRBV6-5|TRBJ2-6
TGTGCCAGCAGCGAAACAGGGGCCGGGGCCAACGTCCTGACTTTC
CASSETGAGANVLTF
>-|-|TRBV10-2|TRBJ1-5
TGCGCCAGCAGTTCGTACAATCAGCCCCAGCATTTT
CASSSYNQPQHF
>-|-|TRBV30|TRBJ2-7
TGTGCCTGGAAGGGGTACTACGAGCAGTACTTC
CAWKGYYEQYF
>-|few|TRBV11-2|TRBJ2-3
TGTGCCAGCAGCCAAGGGACTATGGGGGGGCGGGGGCAATATTTT
CASSQGTMGGRGQYF
>-|-|TRBV29-1|TRBJ1-1
TGCAGCGTTGGCTATGTTGAAGCTTTCTTT
CSVGYVEAFF
>TRBD1|-|TRBV6-6|TRBJ1-6
TGTGCCAGCACCTCGACAGGGGAGTATTCACCCCTCCACTTT
CASTSTGEYSPLHF
>TRBD1|-|TRBV9|TRBJ2-3
TGTGCCAGCAGCGTGAGGACAGGGGGCACAGATACGCAGTATTTT
CASSVRTGGTDTQYF